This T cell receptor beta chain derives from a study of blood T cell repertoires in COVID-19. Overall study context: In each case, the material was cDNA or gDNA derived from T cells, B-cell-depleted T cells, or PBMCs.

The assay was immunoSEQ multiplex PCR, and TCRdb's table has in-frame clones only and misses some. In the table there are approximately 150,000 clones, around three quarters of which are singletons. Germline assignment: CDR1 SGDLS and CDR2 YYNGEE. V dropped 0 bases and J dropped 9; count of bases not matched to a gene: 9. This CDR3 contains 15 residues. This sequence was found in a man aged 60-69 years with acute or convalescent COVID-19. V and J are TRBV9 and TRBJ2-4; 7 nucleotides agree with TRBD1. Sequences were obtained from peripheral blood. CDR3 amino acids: CASSVETGVFSIQYF. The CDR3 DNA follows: TGTGCCAGCAGCGTAGAAACAGGGGTGTTTAGCATTCAGTACTTC.